The clone carrying this T cell receptor (beta chain) came up a few times. What it binds is not known. 13 Jbeta primers and 60 Vbeta primers were used for the PCR. Only in-frame clones appear in the TCRdb table, and some are missing; sequencing was by immunoSEQ multiplex PCR. Of 100,000 to 150,000 clones in the sample, about 82% were seen once. The data originate from a study of cytomegalovirus exposure and HLA in healthy donors. Overall study: Tens of millions of unique TCRs, all from HLA-typed donors, were included in an early release of the data. Study-level results: Specific recognition of CMV antigens was confirmed in vitro for three chains (all CMV-associated).

Trimming removed 2 bases from V and 4 bases from J, with 11 bases in between. Per the germline V gene, CDR1 is MNHNY and CDR2 is SVGAGI (reference sequence). The CDR3 runs to 14 residues. The source is a boy aged 5-17 years in good health and CMV-seronegative. The source material was PBMCs. This chain connects TRBV6-6 to TRBJ1-1; D is perhaps TRBD1 (5 bases). The CDR3 spells CASSYLTVPTEAFF. DNA for the CDR3: TGTGCCAGCAGTTACCTGACAGTGCCCACTGAAGCTTTCTTT.